The next 17 T cell receptor beta chains were all read from a single sample in a study of cytomegalovirus exposure and HLA in healthy donors (dated 2017 in TCRdb). Receptors were amplified or captured by the immunoSEQ multiplex PCR assay. The multiplex PCR relied on a mix of 60 forward primers for TCR Vbeta segments and 13 reverse primers for TCR Jbeta segments. In its TCRdb copy, this immuneACCESS table keeps in-frame sequences only and misses some clones. Where compared with another copy, unresolved V genes explain less than half of these, and the others have no known cause. The sample table holds about 190,000 clones, of which roughly 77% were seen once. The biggest ten clones account for less than 4% of the sample. Source material: PBMCs. All receptors come from a woman under 40 in good health and CMV-seropositive.

For this clone: Distinct nucleotide sequences in the sample also encode this CDR3. The chain is built from TRBV5-4 and TRBJ1-4, with D perhaps matching TRBD1 (5 bases). Trimming removed 0 bases at V and 2 bases at J, with 11 bases between. This CDR3 comprises 16 residues. The germline V gene has CDR1 SGHNT and CDR2 YYREEE (reference sequence). The CDR3 loop is CASSLGGRGTNEKLFF. CDR3 coding DNA: TGTGCCAGCAGCTTGGGCGGACGGGGGACTAATGAAAAACTGTTTTTT.

The gene calls are TRBV28 and TRBJ1-4; D not resolved. Per the germline V gene, CDR1 is MDHEN and CDR2 is SYDVKM. The CDR3 length is 10 residues. Trimming shortened V by 10 bases and J by 4 bases, and 4 bases separated the two germline ends. CDR3 residues: CATLNEKLFF. CDR3 DNA sequence: TGTGCCACCCTTAATGAAAAACTGTTTTTT.

V gene TRBV5-1 combines with J gene TRBJ2-1, with 10 bases matching TRBD2. The trim removed 2 bases at V and 9 bases at J, leaving 8 bases unmatched. The CDR3 length is 15 residues. Germline CDR1 reads SGHRS; CDR2 reads YFSETQ. As DNA, the CDR3 is TGCGCCAGCAGCTTTCGAGCGGGAGGGGATCCTGAGCAGTTCTTC. Its translation is CASSFRAGGDPEQFF.

The gene calls are TRBV5-4 and TRBJ1-5; the D gene is possibly TRBD1 (6 bases). This CDR3 has 13 amino acids. Germline lookup yields CDR1 SGHNT and CDR2 YYREEE (reference sequence). V was shortened by 3 bases and J by 5 bases, with 9 bases between the two germline ends. Here the CDR3 reads CASSSDSHQPQHF. The CDR3, as DNA: TGTGCCAGCAGCTCGGACAGCCATCAGCCCCAGCATTTT. The full variable domain, completed using reference TRBV5-4 and TRBJ1-5, is ETGVTQSPTHLIKTRGQQVTLRCSSQSGHNTVSWYQQALGQGPQFIFQYYREEENGRGNFPPRFSGLQFPNYSSELNVNALELDDSALYLCASSSDSHQPQHFGDGTRLSIL.

This clone was recorded a few times. This chain connects TRBV5-1 to TRBJ2-7; tentative D call: TRBD2 (6 bases). The CDR3 runs to 15 residues. V was clipped by 3 bases and J by 2 bases, with 15 bases between them. Germline-derived CDR1 and CDR2 are SGHRS and YFSETQ. CDR3 bases: TGCGCCAGCAGCTCGGAGGGCGAGGAGGCCTACGAGCAGTACTTC. Amino acids: CASSSEGEEAYEQYF.

The rearrangement joins TRBV10-1 to TRBJ2-2; D is ambiguous. This CDR3 spans 14 amino acids. Germline assignment: CDR1 WNHNN and CDR2 SYGVQD (reference sequence). V was clipped by 6 bases and J by 4 bases, with 12 bases between them. The CDR3 spells CASRAELGTGELFF. DNA of the CDR3: TGCGCCAGCAGGGCGGAACTGGGCACCGGGGAGCTGTTTTTT.

The chain uses TRBV27 and TRBJ2-7; TRBD2 agrees at 10 bases. With V trimmed by 0 bases and J by 4 bases, 6 bases remained unmatched. The CDR3 runs to 16 residues. Germline V lookup: CDR1 MNHEY, CDR2 SMNVEV (reference sequence). The CDR3 nucleotides are TGTGCCAGCAGTTTATCGATTCCTAGCGGGAGTTACGAGCAGTACTTC. Translating gives CASSLSIPSGSYEQYF.

The V and J genes are TRBV5-1 and TRBJ2-5; D is undetermined. CDR3 length equals 14 residues. The V end was cut by 4 bases, the J end by 3 bases, with 13 bases between. Germline assignment: CDR1 SGHRS and CDR2 YFSETQ. CDR3 amino acids: CASSPSKLKETQYF. Here the CDR3 DNA reads TGCGCCAGCAGCCCCTCTAAGTTAAAAGAGACCCAGTACTTC.

The chain joins TRBV11-2 to TRBJ1-6, with D uncertain. The CDR3 spans 15 residues. Germline CDR1 SGHAT, CDR2 FQNNGV. Trimming took off 4 bases at V and 6 bases at J, with 13 bases between the two ends. This chain's CDR3 is CASSSYVARNSPLHF. Here the CDR3 DNA reads TGTGCCAGCAGCTCATACGTGGCCCGTAATTCACCCCTCCACTTT.

The chain links TRBV29-1 to TRBJ2-5; TRBD1 agrees at 7 bases. Germline CDR1 SQVTM, CDR2 ANQGSEA. The junction had 9 bases not matched to a gene; V was cut back by 7 bases and J by 7 bases. The CDR3 length is 12 residues. The CDR3: CSAGQQERTQYF. For the CDR3, the DNA is TGCAGCGCGGGACAGCAAGAGCGGACCCAGTACTTC.

The chain is built from TRBV28 and TRBJ2-5; D is perhaps TRBD1 (6 bases). The CDR3 sequence is 13 residues long. The V end lost 5 bases, the J end lost 5 bases, and 12 bases lay between the germline ends. CDR1 and CDR2 (germline): MDHEN, SYDVKM. CDR3 DNA sequence: TGTGCCAGCAGTCCCTACAGGGTTGAGACCCAGTACTTC. Translating gives CASSPYRVETQYF.

The chain joins TRBV13 to TRBJ1-3; TRBD1 is a possible D gene (5 bases). V lost 3 bases, J lost 0 bases, and 6 bases lay in between. CDR1 is PRHDT, CDR2 FYEKMQ, per germline (reference sequence). This CDR3 has 14 amino acids. In nucleotides, the CDR3 is TGTGCCAGCAGCTTCGGGGGCTCTGGAAACACCATATATTTT. Translation gives CASSFGGSGNTIYF.

The chain uses TRBV6-1 and TRBJ2-1; D unresolved. CDR3 length: 12 residues. V was pared by 5 bases and J by 10 bases, with 12 bases between. CDR1 and CDR2 from the germline V gene are MNHNS and SASEGT. The CDR3 DNA is TGTGCCAGCAGTCGACCCGTCGGGGAGCAGTTCTTC. Residues: CASSRPVGEQFF.

V usage is TRBV19 and J usage is TRBJ1-2, with D maybe TRBD1 (5 bases). CDR3 length: 13 residues. The germline V gene encodes CDR1 LNHDA and CDR2 SQIVND (reference sequence). The V and J ends lost 3 bases and 8 bases respectively, with 13 bases between them. The CDR3 bases are TGTGCCAGTAGTATGTACGGGGGGGACGGCTACACCTTC. Translated: CASSMYGGDGYTF.

The chain uses TRBV2 and TRBJ2-1, with 9 nucleotides matching TRBD1. This CDR3 is 15 amino acids long. Germline V gene sequence: CDR1 SNHLY, CDR2 FYNNEI. The V segment lost 3 bases and the J segment 1 base; nucleotides outside the gene matches: 1. The CDR3 bases are TGTGCCAGCAGTGAGGACAGGGGATCCTACAATGAGCAGTTCTTC. It specifies CASSEDRGSYNEQFF.

The chain is built from TRBV4-1 and TRBJ2-7, with 7 bases matching TRBD2. Germline V gene data show CDR1 as MGHRA and CDR2 as YSYEKL. V shed 1 base and J 0 bases; nucleotides not matched to a gene: 3. The CDR3 has 15 amino acids. The CDR3 region has the DNA TGCGCCAGCAGCCAAGTAGCGGGTTACTCCTACGAGCAGTACTTC. This translates into CASSQVAGYSYEQYF.

The table lists this clone with a few counts. V gene TRBV19 combines with J gene TRBJ2-3; 12 bases fit TRBD2. Per the germline V gene, CDR1 is LNHDA and CDR2 is SQIVND (reference sequence). The V segment lost 9 bases and the J segment 3 bases; nucleotides outside the gene matches: 4. The CDR3 consists of 14 residues. The CDR3 DNA is TGTGCCAGCGCCGGGACTAGCGGGACAGATACGCAGTATTTT. Protein sequence: CASAGTSGTDTQYF. Using reference TRBV19 and TRBJ2-3 for the parts outside the CDR3, the full variable domain is DGGITQSPKYLFRKEGQNVTLSCEQNLNHDAMYWYRQDPGQGLRLIYYSQIVNDFQKGDIAEGYSVSREKKESFPLTVTSAQKNPTAFYLCASAGTSGTDTQYFGPGTRLTVL.